A selection of T cell receptor beta chains follows, all from one sample in a study of CD8 T cells in ankylosing spondylitis. TCRdb recomputed calls from the 5' RACE reads with MiXCR, one row per CDR3 protein. In the table there are about 160,000 distinct CDR3 sequences, 15% to 20% of which are singletons. Sequencing was done on a sample of blood, either unsorted or a sorted T cell fraction (not recorded which). These receptors were taken from a male donor with ankylosing spondylitis or in good health (not recorded which). CDR3s include the opening cysteine and the closing phenylalanine or tryptophan. The order of the fields is V gene, D gene, J gene, clone size, CDR3 DNA, CDR3 protein. The D gene is left open where the match is weak. Clone size is shown for a subset of rows, as once, few, many or a class of expanded clone.

>TRBV7-9|.|TRBJ2-3|few
TGTGCCAGCAGCTTAGTGCGGCCTAGCACAGATACGCAGTATTTT
CASSLVRPSTDTQYF
>TRBV7-2|.|TRBJ1-3|.
TGTACCAGCAGCTTACCGATAACCTCTGGAAACACCATATATTTT
CTSSLPITSGNTIYF
>TRBV24-1|.|TRBJ2-3|many
TGTGCCACCAGTGATTTCGGTATGGGGACAGATACGCAGTATTTT
CATSDFGMGTDTQYF
>TRBV12-3/TRBV12-4|TRBD1|TRBJ1-6|many
TGTGCCAGCAGTTTACCCGGGGGACAGGGAACACCCCTCCACTTT
CASSLPGGQGTPLHF
>TRBV3-1|.|TRBJ2-1|many
TGTGCCAGCACCGGAGGCCTCCGGGACCACAATGAGCAGTTCTTC
CASTGGLRDHNEQFF
>TRBV5-1|TRBD1|TRBJ2-4|many
TGCGCCAGCAGCTTAGGGGGCGAGAGAAACATTCAGTACTTC
CASSLGGERNIQYF
>TRBV29-1|.|TRBJ2-7|.
TGCAGCGTTGAAGGGGGCAATGCCCACGAGCAGTACTTC
CSVEGGNAHEQYF
>TRBV9|TRBD2|TRBJ2-3|many
TGTGCCAGCAGCGCCTTTGGTAGCGGGTGGAGCACAGATACGCAGTATTTT
CASSAFGSGWSTDTQYF
>TRBV7-9|.|TRBJ2-7|.
TGTGCCAGCAGCCCGAAGGGACCCTACGAGCAGTACTTC
CASSPKGPYEQYF
>TRBV4-2|.|TRBJ2-3|many
TGTGCCAGCAGCCAAGCTAGGCCGATCGCAGATACGCAGTATTTT
CASSQARPIADTQYF
>TRBV5-1|.|TRBJ1-5|few
TGCGCCAGCAGCTTGTCGGACAATAGCAATCAGCCCCAGCATTTT
CASSLSDNSNQPQHF
>TRBV4-2|.|TRBJ1-5|many
TGTGCCAGCAGCCAAGCCCGGGGTCAGCCCCAGCATTTT
CASSQARGQPQHF
>TRBV27|.|TRBJ1-2|.
TGTGCCAGCAGTTTACGCGGGTATTATGGCTACACCTTC
CASSLRGYYGYTF
>TRBV5-6|.|TRBJ2-5|.
TGTGCCAGCAGCTTGCACGGGGGACAAGAGACCCAGTACTTC
CASSLHGGQETQYF
>TRBV29-1|.|TRBJ1-4|many
TGCAGCGTTGATCTTGGGGGGCGGGAAAAACTGTTTTTT
CSVDLGGREKLFF
>TRBV5-5|TRBD2|TRBJ2-1|many
TGTGCCAGCAGCGTACTAGCGGCCCCCTACAATGAGCAGTTCTTC
CASSVLAAPYNEQFF
>TRBV29-1|.|TRBJ2-3|.
TGCAGCCTCCGACAGGTTAGCACAGATACGCAGTATTTT
CSLRQVSTDTQYF
>TRBV20-1|.|TRBJ1-4|many
TGCAGTGCCAAGCAACCCTTGGAGGATAATGAAAAACTGTTTTTT
CSAKQPLEDNEKLFF
>TRBV11-2|TRBD1|TRBJ1-1|many
TGTGCCAGCAGTAAAACCCCGGGACAGCCGAACACTGAAGCTTTCTTT
CASSKTPGQPNTEAFF
>TRBV7-6|TRBD2|TRBJ2-7|many
TGTGCCAGCAGCTTTAGCGGGAGGGCCGGGGAGCAGTACTTC
CASSFSGRAGEQYF
>TRBV10-2|TRBD2|TRBJ2-5|.
TGCGCCAGCAGCGGAGCCGGGACTACAGAAGAGACCCAGTACTTC
CASSGAGTTEETQYF
>TRBV20-1|.|TRBJ2-3|many
TGCAGTGCTAGGTCGGGAATCGATACGCAGTATTTT
CSARSGIDTQYF
>TRBV5-4|TRBD1|TRBJ2-1|few
TGTGCCAGCAGCTCGAGACAGGGTGACCCCTACAATGAGCAGTTCTTC
CASSSRQGDPYNEQFF
>TRBV5-6|.|TRBJ1-1|many
TGTGCCAGCAGCTTAACCCTAGGGACTGAAGCTTTCTTT
CASSLTLGTEAFF
>TRBV12-3/TRBV12-4|TRBD2|TRBJ2-3|few
TGTGCACTGACTAGCGGGAGTGAGAGTACGCAGTATTTT
CALTSGSESTQYF
>TRBV5-1|.|TRBJ2-5|many
TGCGCCAGCAGCGCGACAGGACCTCAAGAGACCCAGTACTTC
CASSATGPQETQYF
>TRBV11-2|.|TRBJ1-2|few
TGTGCCAGCAGCCCCCATGCAACGGACAGCTATGGCTACACCTTC
CASSPHATDSYGYTF
>TRBV12-5|.|TRBJ2-1|few
TGTGCTAGTGGCTCGGTCGGTAGGACCCCCGTCTTC
CASGSVGRTPVF
>TRBV3-1|TRBD2|TRBJ2-3|.
TGTGCCAGCAGTGTCATACTAGCGGGAGTCGCAGATACGCAGTATTTT
CASSVILAGVADTQYF
>TRBV27|.|TRBJ1-1|.
TGTGCCAGCAGTTGTGCGGGCTGCTTGAACACTGAAGCTTTCTTT
CASSCAGCLNTEAFF
>TRBV12-3/TRBV12-4|.|TRBJ2-7|few
TGTGCCAGCAGGCTCTCCGACGAGCAGTACTTC
CASRLSDEQYF
>TRBV7-2|TRBD1|TRBJ1-3|many
TGTGCCAGCAGCTTCTTTGAAAAACCGGGACAGACCCTTACTATCTACTCTGGAAACACCATATATTTT
CASSFFEKPGQTLTIYSGNTIYF
>TRBV5-6|.|TRBJ1-3|.
TGTGCCAGCAGCTGGACCTCCAGGAGCTCTGGAAACACCATATATTTT
CASSWTSRSSGNTIYF
>TRBV7-9|TRBD2|TRBJ2-1|many
TGTGCCAGCAGCTTAGCAGTCTCGGCGGGAGGGCGGAATGAGCAGTTCTTC
CASSLAVSAGGRNEQFF
>TRBV5-1|.|TRBJ2-1|many
TGCGCCAGCAGCTTGGAGGAAACAGGGAACTCCTACAATGAGCAGTTCTTC
CASSLEETGNSYNEQFF
>TRBV28|TRBD1|TRBJ2-7|.
TGTGCCAGCCTAGGGGGCATCGAGCAGTACTTC
CASLGGIEQYF
>TRBV20-1|.|TRBJ2-3|once
TGCAGTGCTGGAGGCTTGGGAAGGACAGATACGCAGTATTTT
CSAGGLGRTDTQYF
>TRBV28|.|TRBJ1-1|few
TGTGCCAGCAGTTTTAAGTGGGAGGGCCTAAGGGCTTTCTTT
CASSFKWEGLRAFF
>TRBV19|.|TRBJ2-2|.
TGTGCCAGTACAGGGGAATACACCGGGGAGCTGTTTTTT
CASTGEYTGELFF
>TRBV7-1|.|TRBJ2-5|.
TGTGCCAGCAGCACAAGAGGAGGAGAGACCCAGTACTTC
CASSTRGGETQYF
>TRBV20-1|.|TRBJ2-3|many
TGCAGTGCTAGAGGCTTGGGCTCCGGGACAGATACGCAGTATTTT
CSARGLGSGTDTQYF